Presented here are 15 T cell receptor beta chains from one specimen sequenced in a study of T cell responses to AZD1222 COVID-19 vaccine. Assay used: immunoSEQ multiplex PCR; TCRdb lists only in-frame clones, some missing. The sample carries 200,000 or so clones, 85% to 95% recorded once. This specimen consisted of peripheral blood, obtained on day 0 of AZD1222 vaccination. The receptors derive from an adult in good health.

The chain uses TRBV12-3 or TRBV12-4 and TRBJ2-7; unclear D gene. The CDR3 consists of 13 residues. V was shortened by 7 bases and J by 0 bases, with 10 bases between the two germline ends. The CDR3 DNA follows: TGTGCCAGCACCCATACGGGCTCCTACGAGCAGTACTTC. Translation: CASTHTGSYEQYF.

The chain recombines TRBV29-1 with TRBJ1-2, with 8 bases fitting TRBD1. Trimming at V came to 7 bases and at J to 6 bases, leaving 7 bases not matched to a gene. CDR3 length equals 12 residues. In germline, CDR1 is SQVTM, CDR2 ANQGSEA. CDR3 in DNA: TGCAGCGGTGGGACAGGAGACAATGGCTACACCTTC. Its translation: CSGGTGDNGYTF.

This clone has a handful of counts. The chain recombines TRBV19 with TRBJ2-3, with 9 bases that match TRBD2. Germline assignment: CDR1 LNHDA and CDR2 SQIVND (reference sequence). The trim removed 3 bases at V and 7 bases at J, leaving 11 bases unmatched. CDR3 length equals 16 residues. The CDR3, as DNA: TGTGCCAGTAGTATGGGGTCGCGGGGGGGCATAAATACGCAGTATTTT. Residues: CASSMGSRGGINTQYF.

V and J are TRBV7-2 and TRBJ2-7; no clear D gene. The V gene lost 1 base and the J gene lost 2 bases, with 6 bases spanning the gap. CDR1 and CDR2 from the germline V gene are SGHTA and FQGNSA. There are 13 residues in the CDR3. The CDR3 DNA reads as TGTGCCAGCAGCTTAGTACCTACCTACGAGCAGTACTTC. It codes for CASSLVPTYEQYF.

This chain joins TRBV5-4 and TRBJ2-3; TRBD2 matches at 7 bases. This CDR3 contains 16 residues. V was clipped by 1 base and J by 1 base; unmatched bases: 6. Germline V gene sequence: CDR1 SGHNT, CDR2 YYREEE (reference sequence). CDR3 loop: CASSLLVREGTDTQYF. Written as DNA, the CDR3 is TGTGCCAGCAGCTTGTTGGTACGGGAGGGCACAGATACGCAGTATTTT.

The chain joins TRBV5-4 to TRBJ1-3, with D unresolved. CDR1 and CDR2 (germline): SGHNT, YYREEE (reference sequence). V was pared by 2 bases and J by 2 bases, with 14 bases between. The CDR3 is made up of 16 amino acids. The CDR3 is CASSFAYGGPGNTIYF. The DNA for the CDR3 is TGTGCCAGCAGCTTTGCGTACGGAGGCCCTGGAAACACCATATATTTT.

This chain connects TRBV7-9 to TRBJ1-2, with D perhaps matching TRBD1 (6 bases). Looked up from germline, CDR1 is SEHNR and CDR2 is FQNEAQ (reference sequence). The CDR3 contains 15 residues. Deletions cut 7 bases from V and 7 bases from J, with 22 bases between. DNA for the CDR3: TGTGCCAGCACCCCAAGGGGGGGCGCGAGCCGTGGCTACACCTTC. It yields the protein CASTPRGGASRGYTF.

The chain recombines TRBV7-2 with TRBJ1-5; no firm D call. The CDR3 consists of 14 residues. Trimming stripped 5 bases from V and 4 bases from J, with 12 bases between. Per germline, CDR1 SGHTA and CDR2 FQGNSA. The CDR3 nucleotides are TGTGCCAGCAGCCCACTGGTCAGTAATCAGCCCCAGCATTTT. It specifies CASSPLVSNQPQHF.

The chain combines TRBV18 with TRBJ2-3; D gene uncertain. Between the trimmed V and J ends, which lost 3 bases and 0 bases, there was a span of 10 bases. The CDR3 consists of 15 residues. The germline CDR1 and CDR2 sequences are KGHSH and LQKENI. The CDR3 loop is CASSPSSASTDTQYF. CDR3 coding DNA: TGTGCCAGCTCACCCTCGAGTGCTAGCACAGATACGCAGTATTTT.

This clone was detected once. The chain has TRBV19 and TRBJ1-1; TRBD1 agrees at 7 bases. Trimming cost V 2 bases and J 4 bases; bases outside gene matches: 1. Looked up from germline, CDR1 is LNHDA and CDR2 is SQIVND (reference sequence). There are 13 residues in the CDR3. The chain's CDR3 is CASSIQGVTEAFF. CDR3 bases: TGTGCCAGTAGTATACAGGGGGTCACTGAAGCTTTCTTT.

The CDR3 region is CASSLSKAGGAKNIQYF. In DNA, the CDR3 is TGTGCCAGCAGCCTTTCGAAAGCGGGGGGTGCCAAAAACATTCAGTACTTC. V gene TRBV3-1 (or the pseudogene TRBV3-2) combines with J gene TRBJ2-4, with 9 bases lining up with TRBD2. V was pared by 4 bases and J by 1 base, with 8 bases of the junction left unmatched. The CDR3 covers 17 residues. Germline CDR1 reads LGHDT; CDR2 reads YNNKEL (reference sequence).

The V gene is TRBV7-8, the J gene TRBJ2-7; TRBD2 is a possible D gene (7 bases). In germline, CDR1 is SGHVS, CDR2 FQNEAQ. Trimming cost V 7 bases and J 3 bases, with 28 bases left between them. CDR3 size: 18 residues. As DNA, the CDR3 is TGTGCCAGCACCAATAGGAAGGGGGGGAGGGCCATTGACTACGAGCAGTACTTC. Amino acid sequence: CASTNRKGGRAIDYEQYF.

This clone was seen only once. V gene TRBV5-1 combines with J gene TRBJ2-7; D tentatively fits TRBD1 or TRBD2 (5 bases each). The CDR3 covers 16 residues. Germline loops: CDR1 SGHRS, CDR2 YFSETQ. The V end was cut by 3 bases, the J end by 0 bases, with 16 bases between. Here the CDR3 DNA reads TGCGCCAGCAGCTCCTGGGATGGGGGATTCTCCTACGAGCAGTACTTC. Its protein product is CASSSWDGGFSYEQYF.

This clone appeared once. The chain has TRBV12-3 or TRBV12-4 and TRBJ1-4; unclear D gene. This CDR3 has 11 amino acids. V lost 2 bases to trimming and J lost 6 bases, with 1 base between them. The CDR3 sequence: CASSLYEKLFF. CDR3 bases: TGTGCCAGCAGTTTATATGAAAAACTGTTTTTT.

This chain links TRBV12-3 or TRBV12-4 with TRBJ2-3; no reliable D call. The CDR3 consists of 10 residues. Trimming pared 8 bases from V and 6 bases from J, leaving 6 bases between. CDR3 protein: CASEGDTQYF. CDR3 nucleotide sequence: TGTGCCAGCGAAGGGGATACGCAGTATTTT.